These 23 T cell receptor beta chains were all obtained from the same sample, sequenced in a study of cytomegalovirus exposure and HLA in healthy donors. The PCR contained 60 Vbeta and 13 Jbeta primers. Sequencing used immunoSEQ multiplex PCR; TCRdb keeps in-frame clones, though not all of them. This sample's table has about 160,000 clones. Sequenced sample: PBMCs. Source of these receptors: a woman between 55 and 75 years old in good health and CMV-seronegative.

CDR3 nucleotide sequence: TGTGCCAGCAGCTTAGGGCCGACTAGCGGGGGCCAAGAGACCCAGTACTTC. Translated: CASSLGPTSGGQETQYF. V gene TRBV7-7 combines with J gene TRBJ2-5, with TRBD2 identical over 12 bases. Losses at the gene ends were 1 base for V and 1 base for J; bases not matched to a gene: 4. The length of the CDR3 is 17 residues. Germline lookup yields CDR1 SSHAT and CDR2 FNYEAQ (reference sequence).

This chain connects TRBV9 to TRBJ2-7; 10 nucleotides match TRBD2. J gave up 2 bases and V 4 bases, and 6 bases lay outside the gene matches. Germline lookup yields CDR1 SGDLS and CDR2 YYNGEE. CDR3 length equals 15 residues. The CDR3 sequence is CASSPGTSDAYEQYF. In DNA form, the CDR3 reads TGTGCCAGCAGCCCCGGGACTAGCGACGCCTACGAGCAGTACTTC.

This sequence joins TRBV7-8 and TRBJ2-1; 11 bases are a match to TRBD1. Germline V CDR1 and CDR2: SGHVS, FQNEAQ. This CDR3 region has 16 residues. J lost 4 bases, V lost 2 bases, and 4 bases had no gene match. This CDR3 is CASSLWTGGPYNEQFF. The DNA of the CDR3 is TGTGCCAGCAGCTTATGGACAGGGGGCCCTTACAATGAGCAGTTCTTC.

The rearrangement joins TRBV2 to TRBJ2-7, with 10 bases lining up with TRBD2. From germline, CDR1 is SNHLY and CDR2 FYNNEI. The trim removed 7 bases at V and 6 bases at J, leaving 9 bases unmatched. The CDR3 runs 14 residues. This CDR3 is CASKGTSGAPEQYF. In DNA form, the CDR3 reads TGTGCCAGCAAGGGAACTAGCGGGGCCCCCGAGCAGTACTTC.

This CDR3 is CASSVPPTGGGYTF. CDR3 sequence (DNA): TGTGCCAGCAGCGTACCCCCGACAGGGGGAGGCTACACCTTC. The chain recombines TRBV9 with TRBJ1-2; 9 nucleotides line up with TRBD1. J lost 8 bases, V lost 1 base, and 6 bases had no gene match. The CDR3 length is 14 residues. Germline values: CDR1 SGDLS, CDR2 YYNGEE.

This chain links TRBV25-1 with TRBJ2-7; D is perhaps TRBD2 (5 bases). The CDR3 spans 16 residues. Trimming took 1 base from V and 6 from J, leaving 19 bases between them. Germline V gives CDR1 MGHDK, CDR2 SYGVNS. The CDR3 region has the DNA TGTGCCAGCAGTGAATTCCGGAGCGGATTCGCAGGCGAGCAGTACTTC. Its translation: CASSEFRSGFAGEQYF.

The chain has TRBV5-6 and TRBJ2-1; no firm D call. From germline, CDR1 is SGHDT and CDR2 YYEEEE. Trimming stripped 1 base from V and 0 bases from J, with 8 bases between. CDR3 length: 15 amino acids. For the CDR3, the DNA is TGTGCCAGCAGCTTGCTTAAGAGCTCCTACAATGAGCAGTTCTTC. Amino acids: CASSLLKSSYNEQFF.

The chain couples TRBV14 to TRBJ2-1, with TRBD2 matching 12 bases. CDR1 is SGHDN and CDR2 is FVKESK in the germline V gene. V trimming: 4 bases; J trimming: 5 bases; junction bases outside the gene matches: 3. The CDR3 spans 15 residues. CDR3 nucleotide sequence: TGTGCCAGCAGCCGCGGACTAGCGGGGAACAATGAGCAGTTCTTC. As protein: CASSRGLAGNNEQFF.

V gene TRBV7-2 combines with J gene TRBJ1-1; D possibly corresponds to TRBD1 (5 bases). The V end was cut by 3 bases, the J end by 4 bases, with 9 bases between. The CDR3 contains 13 residues. Germline CDR1 is SGHTA and CDR2 is FQGNSA. CDR3 region: CASSFGTRTEAFF. As DNA, the CDR3 is TGTGCCAGCAGCTTCGGGACTCGCACTGAAGCTTTCTTT.

In nucleotides, the CDR3 is TGCGCCAGCAGCTACCTAGCGGGGGCCCCTTCCCAAGAGACCCAGTACTTC. It specifies CASSYLAGAPSQETQYF. The chain couples TRBV5-1 to TRBJ2-5; 10 nucleotides align to TRBD2. CDR1 is SGHRS and CDR2 is YFSETQ in the germline V gene. J was trimmed by 1 base and V by 3 bases; bases with no gene match: 9. CDR3 length: 17 residues.

The CDR3 here is CASSPGTGASYNEQFF. The CDR3 DNA reads TGCGCCAGCAGCCCGGGGACAGGGGCCTCCTACAATGAGCAGTTCTTC. The chain has TRBV5-1 and TRBJ2-1, with 10 bases matching TRBD1. The CDR3 covers 16 residues. The V segment lost 4 bases and the J segment 0 bases; nucleotides outside the gene matches: 4. Per germline, CDR1 SGHRS and CDR2 YFSETQ. Using reference TRBV5-1 and TRBJ2-1 for the parts outside the CDR3, the full variable domain is KAGVTQTPRYLIKTRGQQVTLSCSPISGHRSVSWYQQTPGQGLQFLFEYFSETQRNKGNFPGRFSGRQFSNSRSEMNVSTLELGDSALYLCASSPGTGASYNEQFFGPGTRLTVL.

The genes are TRBV9 and TRBJ1-4; no reliable D call. There are 16 residues in the CDR3. Germline V gives CDR1 SGDLS, CDR2 YYNGEE. The V end was cut by 0 bases, the J end by 5 bases, with 14 bases between. In nucleotides, the CDR3 is TGTGCCAGCAGCGTAGGACCTGCATACGGGAATGAAAAACTGTTTTTT. It specifies CASSVGPAYGNEKLFF. The variable domain in full, completed from reference TRBV9 and TRBJ1-4, reads DSGVTQTPKHLITATGQRVTLRCSPRSGDLSVYWYQQSLDQGLQFLIQYYNGEERAKGNILERFSAQQFPDLHSELNLSSLELGDSALYFCASSVGPAYGNEKLFFGSGTQLSVL.

This chain links TRBV18 with TRBJ1-1, with D tentatively TRBD1 (5 bases). V lost 3 bases, J lost 1 base, and 9 bases lay in between. This CDR3 comprises 14 residues. CDR1 KGHSH and CDR2 LQKENI come from the germline V gene. The CDR3 reads CASSPARANTEAFF. In nucleotides, the CDR3 is TGTGCCAGCTCACCGGCCAGGGCGAACACTGAAGCTTTCTTT.

The V gene is TRBV6-5, the J gene TRBJ2-7; no firm D call. The ends were cut back, 0 bases at V and 7 bases at J, with 7 bases in the middle. This CDR3 is built from 12 residues. The germline CDR1 and CDR2 sequences are MNHEY and SVGAGI. CDR3 residues: CASSYSIGEQYF. The CDR3 DNA reads as TGTGCCAGCAGTTACTCGATCGGGGAGCAGTACTTC.

The V call is TRBV7-8, the J call TRBJ2-7; D may be TRBD1 (7 bases). CDR1 SGHVS and CDR2 FQNEAQ come from the germline V gene. The length of the CDR3 is 17 residues. V was shortened by 0 bases and J by 2 bases, with 17 bases between the two germline ends. DNA of the CDR3: TGTGCCAGCAGCTTAGCGATGGCAGGGGGGACAACCTACGAGCAGTACTTC. This gives the protein CASSLAMAGGTTYEQYF.

The chain couples TRBV7-8 to TRBJ2-1, with TRBD2 identical over 7 bases. V was pared by 5 bases and J by 8 bases, with 9 bases of the junction left unmatched. The CDR3 has 14 residues. Germline V gives CDR1 SGHVS, CDR2 FQNEAQ. This CDR3 is CASSLTRLAHEQFF. The DNA of the CDR3 is TGTGCCAGCAGCCTAACAAGACTAGCCCATGAGCAGTTCTTC. Supplemented by reference TRBV7-8 and TRBJ2-1, the full variable domain reads GAGVSQSPRYKVAKRGQDVALRCDPISGHVSLFWYQQALGQGPEFLTYFQNEAQLDKSGLPSDRFFAERPEGSVSTLKIQRTQQEDSAVYLCASSLTRLAHEQFFGPGTRLTVL.

J is TRBJ1-2 and V is TRBV4-1, with TRBD1 as a possible D gene (6 bases). Germline V gene sequence: CDR1 MGHRA, CDR2 YSYEKL. V was trimmed by 0 bases and J by 4 bases, leaving 24 bases between them. The CDR3 spans 19 residues. The DNA of the CDR3 is TGCGCCAGCAGCCAAGAAAGCGTCGGGGGGGCCCGCGGACGCTATGGCTACACCTTC. Protein sequence: CASSQESVGGARGRYGYTF.

The chain recombines TRBV7-2 with TRBJ2-7, with D possibly matching TRBD2 (5 bases). Trimming removed 1 base from V and 2 bases from J, with 12 bases in between. Germline V gene lookup returns CDR1 SGHTA and CDR2 FQGNSA. The CDR3 length is 15 residues. The DNA for the CDR3 is TGTGCCAGCAGCTTAGGGACTGCCCTGACCTACGAGCAGTACTTC. This gives the protein CASSLGTALTYEQYF.

The V gene is TRBV14, the J gene TRBJ2-7; 14 nucleotides match TRBD2. V shed 8 bases, J shed 4 bases, and the junction held 4 bases outside the gene matches. This CDR3 is 14 amino acids long. Germline CDR1 reads SGHDN; CDR2 reads FVKESK. The DNA for the CDR3 is TGTGCCAGCGGACTAGCGGGAGGATCTTACGAGCAGTACTTC. It codes for CASGLAGGSYEQYF.

The chain's CDR3 is CSVCLRAGDTQYF. The DNA of the CDR3 is TGCAGCGTGTGCCTGCGGGCAGGAGATACGCAGTATTTT. This sequence joins TRBV29-1 and TRBJ2-3; weak D call: TRBD2 (5 bases). There are 13 residues in the CDR3. Germline CDR1 is SQVTM and CDR2 is ANQGSEA. The germline V and J ends were trimmed by 6 bases and 5 bases, with 15 bases remaining between them.

V gene TRBV9 combines with J gene TRBJ2-6, with 7 bases fitting TRBD2. Germline loops: CDR1 SGDLS, CDR2 YYNGEE. The junction had 5 bases not matched to a gene; V was cut back by 4 bases and J by 4 bases. The CDR3 is made up of 15 amino acids. CDR3 region: CASSIGAGGANVLTF. In nucleotides, the CDR3 is TGTGCCAGCAGCATTGGAGCGGGAGGGGCCAACGTCCTGACTTTC.

On this clone: Other DNA sequences in the sample encode the same CDR3. The CDR3 DNA reads TGTGCCAGCAGCGTAGACTCTAACTATGGCTACACCTTC. Translating gives CASSVDSNYGYTF. The chain joins TRBV9 to TRBJ1-2, with D uncertain. The CDR3 contains 13 residues. The germline gives CDR1 SGDLS, CDR2 YYNGEE. Trimming removed 0 bases at V and 0 bases at J, with 3 bases between.

CDR3 DNA sequence: TGTGCCTGGAGCCACAGGGGGCTTCAGCCCCAGCATTTT. This encodes CAWSHRGLQPQHF. V and J are TRBV30 and TRBJ1-5; 9 bases match TRBD1. The CDR3 is 13 amino acids. Looked up from germline, CDR1 is GTSNPN and CDR2 is SVGIG (reference sequence). Unmatched junction bases numbered 3, after V lost 3 bases and J lost 6 bases.